This passage covers 21 T cell receptor beta chains from one sample sequenced in a study of T cell responses to AZD1222 COVID-19 vaccine. Data came from immunoSEQ multiplex PCR; TCRdb stores just in-frame clones and leaves some out. The sample consists of about 83,000 clones, around 87% of them appearing once. The source material was peripheral blood, sampled on day 0 of MenACWY control vaccination. These receptors were collected from an adult in good health.

The chain recombines TRBV7-2 with TRBJ1-1; D ambiguous. This CDR3 is built from 11 residues. Trimming removed 7 bases at V and 7 bases at J, with 10 bases between. Germline V gene sequence: CDR1 SGHTA, CDR2 FQGNSA. This CDR3 reads CASTPEVEAFF. Here the CDR3 DNA reads TGTGCCAGCACTCCGGAGGTTGAAGCTTTCTTT.

The gene calls are TRBV28 and TRBJ2-4, with D perhaps matching TRBD2 (5 bases). The CDR3 length is 16 residues. Trimming took 6 bases from V and 0 from J, leaving 15 bases between them. The V gene's germline CDR1 is MDHEN and CDR2 SYDVKM. The CDR3 here is CASSEGGIVAKNIQYF. CDR3 DNA sequence: TGTGCCAGCAGCGAGGGTGGGATTGTAGCCAAAAACATTCAGTACTTC.

The chain links TRBV20-1 to TRBJ1-2; D possibly corresponds to TRBD1 (5 bases). This CDR3 comprises 11 residues. The V gene's germline CDR1 is DFQATT and CDR2 SNEGSKA (reference sequence). The ends were cut back, 3 bases at V and 7 bases at J, with 9 bases in the middle. CDR3 residues: CSARDRGGYTF. The CDR3 DNA sequence: TGCAGTGCTAGGGATAGGGGTGGCTACACCTTC.

This rearrangement joins TRBV27 to TRBJ1-4, with a weak D call TRBD1 (6 bases). Germline V gene sequence: CDR1 MNHEY, CDR2 SMNVEV (reference sequence). Trimming took off 8 bases at V and 8 bases at J, with 15 bases between the two ends. The CDR3 contains 13 residues. The CDR3 is CASLGGLEEKLFF. CDR3 nucleotide sequence: TGTGCCAGCCTGGGGGGGCTTGAGGAAAAACTGTTTTTT.

V is TRBV29-1 and J is TRBJ1-4; D unresolved. The CDR3 totals 14 residues. Germline assignment: CDR1 SQVTM and CDR2 ANQGSEA. The V end was cut by 4 bases, the J end by 2 bases, with 11 bases between. In DNA, the CDR3 is TGCAGCGTTGGGGTGGGGTTGACTAATGAAAAACTGTTTTTT. Protein sequence: CSVGVGLTNEKLFF.

This chain uses TRBV10-3 with TRBJ2-3; D remains ambiguous. This CDR3 spans 14 amino acids. Trimming shortened V by 0 bases and J by 5 bases, and 9 bases separated the two germline ends. CDR1 is ENHRY, CDR2 SYGVKD, per germline. The CDR3 reads CAISESNQEDTQYF. The CDR3 nucleotides are TGTGCCATCAGTGAGTCGAACCAAGAAGATACGCAGTATTTT.

This chain uses TRBV19 with TRBJ1-1; unclear D gene. Germline V gene lookup returns CDR1 LNHDA and CDR2 SQIVND (reference sequence). Trimming removed 10 bases at V and 6 bases at J, with 21 bases between. This CDR3 region has 14 residues. The CDR3 loop is CATQQYWFRSEAFF. DNA for the CDR3: TGTGCCACCCAACAGTACTGGTTTCGGTCTGAAGCTTTCTTT.

This clone appeared a single time. The V and J genes are TRBV20-1 and TRBJ2-1; TRBD2 agrees at 7 bases. From germline, CDR1 is DFQATT and CDR2 SNEGSKA (reference sequence). The CDR3 has 18 amino acids. The V gene end was trimmed by 3 bases and the J gene end by 0 bases; junction bases not matched to a gene: 14. CDR3 sequence (DNA): TGCAGTGCTAGTTGGAGGGCTACGCGGGAGCGCTCCTACAATGAGCAGTTCTTC. It specifies CSASWRATRERSYNEQFF.

The chain links TRBV5-1 to TRBJ1-2; tentatively, D is TRBD1 (5 bases). In germline, CDR1 is SGHRS, CDR2 YFSETQ. V was cut by 4 bases and J by 2 bases, with 9 bases left in between. This CDR3 region has 13 residues. The CDR3: CASSPGQNYGYTF. Written as DNA, the CDR3 is TGCGCCAGCAGCCCGGGGCAGAACTATGGCTACACCTTC.

V is TRBV30 and J is TRBJ1-5, with TRBD1 matching 7 bases. Germline V CDR1 and CDR2: GTSNPN, SVGIG (reference sequence). With 1 base clipped from V and 4 bases from J, the junction kept 7 bases outside the gene matches. This CDR3 has 15 residues. As DNA, the CDR3 is TGTGCCTGGAGTGCAGAAACGACAGGGAATCAGCCCCAGCATTTT. Translation: CAWSAETTGNQPQHF.

The chain carries TRBV7-9 and TRBJ1-2, with unresolved D. The CDR3 spans 14 residues. Germline CDR1 is SEHNR and CDR2 is FQNEAQ (reference sequence). Deletions cut 4 bases from V and 0 bases from J, with 9 bases between. CDR3 bases: TGTGCCAGCAGCTCCCCGGGCCCTAACTATGGCTACACCTTC. It is translated as CASSSPGPNYGYTF.

This chain joins TRBV20-1 and TRBJ1-6; D is uncertain. The length of the CDR3 is 11 residues. CDR1 and CDR2 (germline): DFQATT, SNEGSKA (reference sequence). Trimming shortened V by 3 bases and J by 7 bases, and 4 bases separated the two germline ends. CDR3 residues: CSASPNSPLHF. The CDR3 DNA follows: TGCAGTGCTAGTCCCAATTCACCCCTCCACTTT.

The gene calls are TRBV19 and TRBJ2-6; no clear D gene. This CDR3 has 15 amino acids. From germline, CDR1 is LNHDA and CDR2 SQIVND (reference sequence). V lost 4 bases and J 0 bases, leaving 7 bases between the germline ends. The CDR3, as DNA: TGTGCCAGTAGTAACGGTCCCTCTGGGGCCAACGTCCTGACTTTC. This gives the protein CASSNGPSGANVLTF.

This chain uses TRBV5-5 with TRBJ2-1; no clear D gene. The V end was cut by 3 bases, the J end by 3 bases, with 10 bases between. Germline assignment: CDR1 SGHKS and CDR2 YYEKEE (reference sequence). The CDR3 extends over 14 amino acids. This chain's CDR3 is CASSSGGDYNEQFF. The CDR3 nucleotides read TGTGCCAGCAGCTCGGGCGGAGACTACAATGAGCAGTTCTTC.

The rearrangement links TRBV28 to TRBJ2-3; TRBD1 is a possible D gene (6 bases). The V and J ends lost 8 bases and 3 bases respectively, with 12 bases between them. The V gene's germline CDR1 is MDHEN and CDR2 SYDVKM. The CDR3 has 13 residues. CDR3 sequence reads: CASVTGSTDTQYF. The DNA of the CDR3 is TGTGCCAGCGTAACAGGGTCTACAGATACGCAGTATTTT.

The chain couples TRBV27 to TRBJ2-1; possible D gene TRBD2, 7 bases. The V and J ends lost 2 bases and 3 bases respectively, with 11 bases between them. This CDR3 contains 15 residues. Germline assignment: CDR1 MNHEY and CDR2 SMNVEV (reference sequence). CDR3 in amino acids: CASSLEGGGYNEQFF. The DNA for the CDR3 is TGTGCCAGCAGTTTAGAAGGGGGGGGCTACAATGAGCAGTTCTTC.

V usage is TRBV6-4 and J usage is TRBJ2-1; D is perhaps TRBD2 (6 bases). Trimming took off 4 bases at V and 7 bases at J, with 20 bases between the two ends. The CDR3 has 16 residues. The germline V gene encodes CDR1 MRHNA and CDR2 SNTAGT. The CDR3 DNA is TGTGCCAGCAGTGTGGCCCCGGGACTCGCTGCGAATGAGCAGTTCTTC. It translates to CASSVAPGLAANEQFF.

The chain recombines TRBV6-1 with TRBJ2-3, with D perhaps matching TRBD1 (6 bases). The germline CDR1 and CDR2 sequences are MNHNS and SASEGT. Trimming took off 3 bases at V and 0 bases at J, with 19 bases between the two ends. This CDR3 contains 18 residues. The CDR3: CASSDREGVKSSTDTQYF. CDR3 nucleotides: TGTGCCAGCAGTGACCGCGAGGGGGTTAAGTCTAGCACAGATACGCAGTATTTT.

V gene TRBV29-1 combines with J gene TRBJ1-5; 7 nucleotides match TRBD1. J lost 5 bases, V lost 6 bases, and 10 bases had no gene match. The germline V gene has CDR1 SQVTM and CDR2 ANQGSEA. The CDR3 sequence is 14 residues long. CDR3 nucleotides: TGCAGCGTCCGAGAGGGGGCAGCAGATCAGCCCCAGCATTTT. This translates into CSVREGAADQPQHF.

This chain uses TRBV15 with TRBJ2-1; D remains unclear. Germline V gene sequence: CDR1 LNHNV, CDR2 YYDKDF (reference sequence). V gave up 0 bases and J gave up 13 bases, with 13 bases separating them. The CDR3 is made up of 13 amino acids. The CDR3 coding sequence is TGTGCCACCAGCAGAGAAGACGGGCCGCCTCAGTTCTTC. Protein: CATSREDGPPQFF.

The chain employs TRBV2 and TRBJ1-2; 7 nucleotides match TRBD1. Germline assignment: CDR1 SNHLY and CDR2 FYNNEI. This CDR3 spans 13 amino acids. The trim removed 5 bases at V and 8 bases at J, leaving 8 bases unmatched. The CDR3 nucleotides read TGTGCCAGCAGTTTCCAAGACAGGGCCGGCTACACCTTC. It is translated as CASSFQDRAGYTF.